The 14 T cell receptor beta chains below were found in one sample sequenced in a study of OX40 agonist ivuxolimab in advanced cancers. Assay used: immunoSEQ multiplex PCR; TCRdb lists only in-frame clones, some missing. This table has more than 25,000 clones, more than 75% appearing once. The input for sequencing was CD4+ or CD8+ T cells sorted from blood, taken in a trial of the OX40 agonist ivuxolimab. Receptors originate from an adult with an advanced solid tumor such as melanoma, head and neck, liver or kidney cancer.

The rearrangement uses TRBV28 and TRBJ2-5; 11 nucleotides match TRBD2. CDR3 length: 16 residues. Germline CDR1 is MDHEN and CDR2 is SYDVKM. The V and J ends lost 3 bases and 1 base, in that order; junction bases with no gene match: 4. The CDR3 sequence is CASSFGTSGPQETQYF. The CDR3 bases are TGTGCCAGCAGTTTTGGGACTAGCGGACCCCAAGAGACCCAGTACTTC.

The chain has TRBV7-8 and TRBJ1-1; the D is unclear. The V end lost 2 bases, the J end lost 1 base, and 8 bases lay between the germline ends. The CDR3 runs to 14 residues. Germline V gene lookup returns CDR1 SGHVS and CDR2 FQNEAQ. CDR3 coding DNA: TGTGCCAGCAGCTTACTCGGCGGGAACACTGAAGCTTTCTTT. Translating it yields CASSLLGGNTEAFF. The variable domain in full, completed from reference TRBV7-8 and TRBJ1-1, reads GAGVSQSPRYKVAKRGQDVALRCDPISGHVSLFWYQQALGQGPEFLTYFQNEAQLDKSGLPSDRFFAERPEGSVSTLKIQRTQQEDSAVYLCASSLLGGNTEAFFGQGTRLTVV.

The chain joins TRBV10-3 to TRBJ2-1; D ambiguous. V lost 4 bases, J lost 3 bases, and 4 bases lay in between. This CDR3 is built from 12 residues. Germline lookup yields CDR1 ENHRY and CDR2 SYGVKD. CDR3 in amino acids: CAISGGYNEQFF. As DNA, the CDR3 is TGTGCCATCAGTGGGGGCTACAATGAGCAGTTCTTC.

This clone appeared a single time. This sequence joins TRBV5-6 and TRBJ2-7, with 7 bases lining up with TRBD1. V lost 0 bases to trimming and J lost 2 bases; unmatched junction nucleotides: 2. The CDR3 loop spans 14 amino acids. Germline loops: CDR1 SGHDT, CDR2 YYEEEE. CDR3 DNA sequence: TGTGCCAGCAGCTTGGGGGACAGTACCTACGAGCAGTACTTC. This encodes CASSLGDSTYEQYF.

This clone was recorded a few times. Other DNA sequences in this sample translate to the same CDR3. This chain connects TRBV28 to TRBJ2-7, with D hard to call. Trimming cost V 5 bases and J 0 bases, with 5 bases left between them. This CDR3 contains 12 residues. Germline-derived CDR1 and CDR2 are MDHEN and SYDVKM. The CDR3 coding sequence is TGTGCCAGCAGTACAAACTCCTACGAGCAGTACTTC. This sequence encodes CASSTNSYEQYF.

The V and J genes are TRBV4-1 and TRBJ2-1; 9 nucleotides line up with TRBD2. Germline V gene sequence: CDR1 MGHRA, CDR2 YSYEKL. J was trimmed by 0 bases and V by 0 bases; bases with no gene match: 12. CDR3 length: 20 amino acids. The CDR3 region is CASSQDSLAGRPSSYNEQFF. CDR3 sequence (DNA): TGCGCCAGCAGCCAAGATAGCCTAGCGGGAAGGCCTAGCTCCTACAATGAGCAGTTCTTC.

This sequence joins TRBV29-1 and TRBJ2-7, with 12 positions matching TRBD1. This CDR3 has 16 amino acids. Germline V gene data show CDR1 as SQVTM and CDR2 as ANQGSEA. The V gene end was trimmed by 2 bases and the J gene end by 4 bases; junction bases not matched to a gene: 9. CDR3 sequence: CSVEKVGQGAGYEQYF. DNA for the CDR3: TGCAGCGTTGAAAAGGTGGGACAGGGGGCGGGGTACGAGCAGTACTTC.

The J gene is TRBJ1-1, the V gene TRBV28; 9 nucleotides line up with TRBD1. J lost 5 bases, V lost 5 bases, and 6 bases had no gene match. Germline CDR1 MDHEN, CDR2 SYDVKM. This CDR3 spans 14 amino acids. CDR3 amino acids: CASSLTGGRTEAFF. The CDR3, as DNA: TGTGCCAGCAGTCTGACAGGGGGAAGGACTGAAGCTTTCTTT.

The CDR3 coding sequence is TGTGCCAGCGCGACAGGGGCTTTCCACGAGCAGTACTTC. Amino acids: CASATGAFHEQYF. This chain connects TRBV27 to TRBJ2-7, with 8 bases aligning to TRBD1. The CDR3 runs to 13 residues. V shed 8 bases and J 5 bases; nucleotides not matched to a gene: 8. Germline V lookup: CDR1 MNHEY, CDR2 SMNVEV (reference sequence).

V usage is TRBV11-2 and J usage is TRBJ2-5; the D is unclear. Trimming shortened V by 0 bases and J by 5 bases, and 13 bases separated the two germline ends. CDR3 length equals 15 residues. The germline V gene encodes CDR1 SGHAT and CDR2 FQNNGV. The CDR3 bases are TGTGCCAGCAGCTTAGAGTTGCTAGTGGGGGAGACCCAGTACTTC. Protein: CASSLELLVGETQYF. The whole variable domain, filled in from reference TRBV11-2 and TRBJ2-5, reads EAGVAQSPRYKIIEKRQSVAFWCNPISGHATLYWYQQILGQGPKLLIQFQNNGVVDDSQLPKDRFSAERLKGVDSTLKIQPAKLEDSAVYLCASSLELLVGETQYFGPGTRLLVL.

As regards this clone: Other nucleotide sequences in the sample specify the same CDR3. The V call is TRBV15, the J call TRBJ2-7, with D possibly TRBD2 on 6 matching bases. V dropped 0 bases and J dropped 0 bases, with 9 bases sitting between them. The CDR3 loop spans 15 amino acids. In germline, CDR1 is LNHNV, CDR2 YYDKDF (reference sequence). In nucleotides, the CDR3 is TGTGCCACCAGCAGAGAAGGAGGGAGCTCCTACGAGCAGTACTTC. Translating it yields CATSREGGSSYEQYF. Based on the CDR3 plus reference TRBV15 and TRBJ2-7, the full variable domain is DAMVIQNPRYQVTQFGKPVTLSCSQTLNHNVMYWYQQKSSQAPKLLFHYYDKDFNNEADTPDNFQSRRPNTSFCFLDIRSPGLGDTAMYLCATSREGGSSYEQYFGPGTRLTVT.

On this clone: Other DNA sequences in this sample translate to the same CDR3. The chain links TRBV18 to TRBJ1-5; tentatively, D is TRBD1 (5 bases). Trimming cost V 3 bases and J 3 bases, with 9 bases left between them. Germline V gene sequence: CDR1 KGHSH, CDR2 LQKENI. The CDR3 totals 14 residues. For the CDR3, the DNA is TGTGCCAGCTCACCGAACAGGCACAATCAGCCCCAGCATTTT. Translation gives CASSPNRHNQPQHF.

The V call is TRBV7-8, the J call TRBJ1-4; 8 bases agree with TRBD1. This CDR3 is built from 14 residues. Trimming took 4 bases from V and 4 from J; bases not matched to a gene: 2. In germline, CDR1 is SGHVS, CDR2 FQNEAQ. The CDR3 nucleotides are TGTGCCAGCAGCTCGGACAGGGTTAATGAAAAACTGTTTTTT. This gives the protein CASSSDRVNEKLFF.

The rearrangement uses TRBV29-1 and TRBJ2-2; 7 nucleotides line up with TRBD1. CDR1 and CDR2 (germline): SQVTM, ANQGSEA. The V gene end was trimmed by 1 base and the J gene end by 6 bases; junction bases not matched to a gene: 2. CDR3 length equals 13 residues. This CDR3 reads CSVEGQGSGELFF. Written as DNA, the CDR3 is TGCAGCGTTGAAGGACAGGGTTCCGGGGAGCTGTTTTTT.